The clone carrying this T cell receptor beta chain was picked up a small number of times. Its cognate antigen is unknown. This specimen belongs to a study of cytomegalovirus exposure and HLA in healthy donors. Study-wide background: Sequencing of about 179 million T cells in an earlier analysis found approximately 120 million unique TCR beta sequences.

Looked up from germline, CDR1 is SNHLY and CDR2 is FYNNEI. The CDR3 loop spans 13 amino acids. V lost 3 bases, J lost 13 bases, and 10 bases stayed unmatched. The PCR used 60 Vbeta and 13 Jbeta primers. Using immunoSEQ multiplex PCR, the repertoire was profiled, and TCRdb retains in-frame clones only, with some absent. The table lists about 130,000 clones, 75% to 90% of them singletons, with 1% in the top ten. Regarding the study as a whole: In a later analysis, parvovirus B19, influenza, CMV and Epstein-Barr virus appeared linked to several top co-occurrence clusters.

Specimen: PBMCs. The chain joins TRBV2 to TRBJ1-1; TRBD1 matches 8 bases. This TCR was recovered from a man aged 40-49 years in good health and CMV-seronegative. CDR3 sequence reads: CASSDRTGFLVFF. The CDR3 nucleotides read TGTGCCAGCAGTGACAGGACAGGGTTTCTGGTTTTCTTT.